Presented here are 29 T cell receptor beta chains from one specimen sequenced in a study of blood T cell repertoires in COVID-19. The repertoire was sequenced with immunoSEQ multiplex PCR; TCRdb's copy has only in-frame clones and lacks some. The data show some 240,000 clones, roughly 80% seen once. The sample taken for sequencing was peripheral blood. All receptors come from a woman aged 70-85 years with acute or convalescent COVID-19.

CDR3 in DNA: TGTGCCTGGAGTTCAGGACAGGGGAATGAAAAACTGTTTTTT. It yields the protein CAWSSGQGNEKLFF. This chain uses TRBV30 with TRBJ1-4, with TRBD1 matching over 9 bases. J gave up 5 bases and V 2 bases, and 3 bases lay outside the gene matches. CDR1 and CDR2 (germline): GTSNPN, SVGIG (reference sequence). CDR3 length equals 14 residues.

The J gene is TRBJ2-3, the V gene TRBV19; D not resolved. The CDR3 loop spans 18 amino acids. The germline gives CDR1 LNHDA, CDR2 SQIVND (reference sequence). Trimming pared 5 bases from V and 3 bases from J, leaving 24 bases between. As DNA, the CDR3 is TGTGCCAGTAGTCTCTACGCTCCCAGTTCAGGTGATACAGATACGCAGTATTTT. As protein: CASSLYAPSSGDTDTQYF.

There are a few counts of this clone. The CDR3 bases are TGTGCCAGCAGCTTGCCCCACTCCGGCTACGAGCAGTACTTC. This gives the protein CASSLPHSGYEQYF. The rearrangement joins TRBV5-6 to TRBJ2-7, with D uncertain. V was clipped by 1 base and J by 3 bases, with 11 bases between them. This CDR3 region has 14 residues. Germline V CDR1 and CDR2: SGHDT, YYEEEE.

The V and J genes are TRBV14 and TRBJ2-7, with D possibly TRBD1 on 5 matching bases. CDR1 is SGHDN, CDR2 FVKESK, per germline. The V end was cut by 1 base, the J end by 1 base, with 8 bases between. The CDR3 runs to 14 residues. Written as DNA, the CDR3 is TGTGCCAGCAGCCAAGCCCACAGGTCCTACGAGCAGTACTTC. Protein: CASSQAHRSYEQYF.

The chain employs TRBV6-1 and TRBJ1-3, with 8 bases fitting TRBD1. CDR1 and CDR2 (germline): MNHNS, SASEGT. The V gene end was trimmed by 0 bases and the J gene end by 3 bases; junction bases not matched to a gene: 4. This CDR3 is built from 16 residues. The CDR3 here is CASSEAQGGIGNTIYF. DNA for the CDR3: TGTGCCAGCAGTGAAGCACAGGGGGGGATTGGAAACACCATATATTTT.

This clone was seen once. This chain connects TRBV5-1 to TRBJ1-1; D not resolved. This CDR3 is built from 14 residues. Trimming removed 4 bases at V and 1 base at J, with 11 bases between. Germline V gene lookup returns CDR1 SGHRS and CDR2 YFSETQ. The CDR3, as DNA: TGCGCCAGCAGCCTAATAGGAGAGAACACTGAAGCTTTCTTT. It translates to CASSLIGENTEAFF.

This chain joins TRBV29-1 and TRBJ1-1; D is unclear. Trimming took off 1 base at V and 1 base at J, with 10 bases between the two ends. CDR1 is SQVTM, CDR2 ANQGSEA, per germline. This CDR3 is 14 amino acids long. The CDR3 loop is CSVEGLRENTEAFF. CDR3 sequence (DNA): TGCAGCGTTGAAGGCTTACGGGAGAACACTGAAGCTTTCTTT.

This chain joins TRBV3-1 (or the pseudogene TRBV3-2) and TRBJ1-4, with TRBD1 matching 10 bases. Germline lookup yields CDR1 LGHDT and CDR2 YNNKEL (reference sequence). The V and J ends lost 4 bases and 8 bases, in that order; junction bases with no gene match: 4. The CDR3 totals 14 residues. The CDR3 protein is CASSLRGQGEKLFF. The CDR3 DNA reads TGTGCCAGCAGCCTTAGGGGACAGGGGGAAAAACTGTTTTTT.

This clone was detected many times. The chain combines TRBV13 with TRBJ1-3; D uncertain. The CDR3 extends over 12 amino acids. Germline assignment: CDR1 PRHDT and CDR2 FYEKMQ (reference sequence). Trimming took off 3 bases at V and 9 bases at J, with 9 bases between the two ends. CDR3 residues: CASSLGGGTIYF. CDR3 nucleotide sequence: TGTGCCAGCAGCTTGGGTGGAGGCACCATATATTTT.

This chain links TRBV27 with TRBJ1-4; D unclear. V lost 2 bases, J lost 6 bases, and 10 bases lay in between. CDR3 length: 14 amino acids. Germline CDR1 reads MNHEY; CDR2 reads SMNVEV (reference sequence). CDR3 sequence (DNA): TGTGCCAGCAGTTTAGGACGGGGAGATGAAAAACTGTTTTTT. Protein product: CASSLGRGDEKLFF. The full variable domain, with the rest looked up from reference TRBV27 and TRBJ1-4, is EAQVTQNPRYLITVTGKKLTVTCSQNMNHEYMSWYRQDPGLGLRQIYYSMNVEVTDKGDVPEGYKVSRKEKRNFPLILESPSPNQTSLYFCASSLGRGDEKLFFGSGTQLSVL.

A word on this clone: The sample contains more than one DNA sequence encoding this CDR3. The V call is TRBV10-1, the J call TRBJ2-5, with D perhaps matching TRBD1 (6 bases). The CDR3 length is 13 residues. Germline CDR1 is WNHNN and CDR2 is SYGVQD (reference sequence). V gave up 4 bases and J gave up 3 bases, with 9 bases separating them. The CDR3 nucleotides are TGCGCCAGCAGTGGGGCAGGGGAAGAGACCCAGTACTTC. Translation gives CASSGAGEETQYF.

The chain couples TRBV6-5 to TRBJ2-1; 11 bases are a match to TRBD2. Losses at the gene ends were 2 bases for V and 5 bases for J; bases not matched to a gene: 5. Germline V gene lookup returns CDR1 MNHEY and CDR2 SVGAGI. The CDR3 runs 16 residues. The chain's CDR3 is CASSYGASGGNNEQFF. Here the CDR3 DNA reads TGTGCCAGCAGTTACGGGGCTAGCGGGGGGAACAATGAGCAGTTCTTC.

This clone occurred once. This sequence joins TRBV5-6 and TRBJ2-7; D uncertain. The CDR3 totals 10 residues. Germline lookup yields CDR1 SGHDT and CDR2 YYEEEE. The ends were cut back, 1 base at V and 7 bases at J, with 3 bases in the middle. Here the CDR3 DNA reads TGTGCCAGCAGCTTGCTTGAGCAGTACGTC. Translating gives CASSLLEQYV.

The chain joins TRBV2 to TRBJ2-2; D gene ambiguous. Germline V gene lookup returns CDR1 SNHLY and CDR2 FYNNEI. The CDR3 is 15 residues long. V gave up 4 bases and J gave up 0 bases, with 9 bases separating them. CDR3 sequence (DNA): TGTGCCAGCAGTGTTAGTGACTCGAACACCGGGGAGCTGTTTTTT. It translates to CASSVSDSNTGELFF.

The sample holds a few counts of this clone. The V call is TRBV6-5, the J call TRBJ1-1; D gene unclear. With 8 bases removed from V and 11 bases from J, the gap between germline ends came to 15 bases. Germline V gene sequence: CDR1 MNHEY, CDR2 SVGAGI. The length of the CDR3 is 11 residues. The CDR3 loop reads CASATGYRAFF. CDR3 DNA: TGTGCCAGCGCCACGGGATACCGGGCTTTCTTT.

This rearrangement joins TRBV2 to TRBJ1-6; D not certain. V lost 6 bases to trimming and J lost 3 bases, with 15 bases between them. Per the germline V gene, CDR1 is SNHLY and CDR2 is FYNNEI. The CDR3 is made up of 16 amino acids. CDR3 sequence: CASSRDTNNYNSPLHF. CDR3 coding DNA: TGTGCCAGCAGCCGAGACACGAACAACTATAATTCACCCCTCCACTTT.

This clone was seen just once. This rearrangement joins TRBV7-9 to TRBJ1-4, with D perhaps TRBD1 (6 bases). V gave up 2 bases and J gave up 5 bases, with 15 bases separating them. The germline V gene encodes CDR1 SEHNR and CDR2 FQNEAQ (reference sequence). This CDR3 is built from 16 residues. Here the CDR3 DNA reads TGTGCCAGCAGCTTAAGTTCGCAGGGGAAAAATGAAAAACTGTTTTTT. As protein: CASSLSSQGKNEKLFF.

The V gene is TRBV11-3, the J gene TRBJ2-1; 8 bases are shared with TRBD2. The CDR3 totals 16 residues. The trim removed 4 bases at V and 6 bases at J, leaving 11 bases unmatched. CDR1 SGHNT and CDR2 YENEEA come from the germline V gene. In nucleotides, the CDR3 is TGTGCCAGCAGCTCAGAGCCCGGGACTAGGACCAATGAGCAGTTCTTC. Protein: CASSSEPGTRTNEQFF.

The rearrangement joins TRBV12-3 or TRBV12-4 to TRBJ1-2, with 7 bases matching TRBD1. J lost 7 bases, V lost 5 bases, and 4 bases had no gene match. This CDR3 has 12 amino acids. The CDR3 loop reads CASSRQGGGYTF. DNA for the CDR3: TGTGCCAGCAGTAGACAGGGTGGTGGCTACACCTTC.

Only a few counts were recorded for this clone. The chain carries TRBV5-4 and TRBJ1-2; no reliable D call. CDR1 and CDR2 (germline): SGHNT, YYREEE (reference sequence). This CDR3 spans 13 amino acids. V was shortened by 1 base and J by 4 bases, with 8 bases between the two germline ends. The CDR3 DNA is TGTGCCAGCAGCTTGCCAGGCACCTATGGCTACACCTTC. The encoded protein is CASSLPGTYGYTF.

Details on this clone: Other DNA sequences from this sample encode an identical CDR3 as well. This chain uses TRBV9 with TRBJ1-1, with D hard to call. CDR1 and CDR2 from the germline V gene are SGDLS and YYNGEE. The CDR3 runs 13 residues. Trimming cost V 0 bases and J 4 bases, with 7 bases left between them. In DNA, the CDR3 is TGTGCCAGCAGCGTAGCTGGGAGCACTGAAGCTTTCTTT. Translating it yields CASSVAGSTEAFF.

This clone was seen once. V and J are TRBV5-8 and TRBJ2-1; 9 positions agree with TRBD1. The V gene's germline CDR1 is SGHTS and CDR2 YDEGEE. With 1 base clipped from V and 8 bases from J, the junction kept 19 bases outside the gene matches. The CDR3 length is 19 residues. CDR3: CASSLFIERDRVGVDEQFF. In nucleotides, the CDR3 is TGTGCCAGCAGCTTGTTTATTGAGAGGGACAGGGTCGGGGTCGATGAGCAGTTCTTC.

The rearrangement joins TRBV5-4 to TRBJ1-1, with D perhaps matching TRBD1 (5 bases). The V gene lost 6 bases and the J gene lost 1 base, with 10 bases spanning the gap. The length of the CDR3 is 13 residues. In germline, CDR1 is SGHNT, CDR2 YYREEE (reference sequence). The CDR3 nucleotides are TGTGCCAGCAACCCGCAGGGGAACACTGAAGCTTTCTTT. Translating gives CASNPQGNTEAFF.

The count of this clone is one. J is TRBJ1-2 and V is TRBV2; 7 bases are shared with TRBD1. The CDR3 has 13 residues. Germline V gene data show CDR1 as SNHLY and CDR2 as FYNNEI. The V segment lost 7 bases and the J segment 4 bases; nucleotides outside the gene matches: 6. This CDR3 is CASKEGATYGYTF. The CDR3 region has the DNA TGTGCCAGCAAAGAGGGGGCTACCTATGGCTACACCTTC.

The gene calls are TRBV2 and TRBJ2-1; TRBD2 aligns across 10 bases. CDR1 is SNHLY and CDR2 is FYNNEI in the germline V gene. The V segment lost 5 bases and the J segment 3 bases; nucleotides outside the gene matches: 7. CDR3 length equals 16 residues. The CDR3 here is CASSPPVAGGYNEQFF. For the CDR3, the DNA is TGTGCCAGCAGTCCCCCGGTAGCGGGGGGCTACAATGAGCAGTTCTTC.

V gene TRBV6-6 combines with J gene TRBJ2-1, with 7 bases fitting TRBD1. CDR1 is MNHNY, CDR2 SVGAGI, per germline (reference sequence). The V segment lost 8 bases and the J segment 6 bases; nucleotides outside the gene matches: 13. CDR3 length equals 15 residues. The chain's CDR3 is CASGTKTGVVNEQFF. The CDR3 region has the DNA TGTGCCAGCGGAACGAAAACAGGGGTTGTCAATGAGCAGTTCTTC.

The chain recombines TRBV7-8 with TRBJ2-5, with 16 bases identical to TRBD2. The V gene's germline CDR1 is SGHVS and CDR2 FQNEAQ. The CDR3 has 19 amino acids. Trimming took 4 bases from V and 3 from J; bases not matched to a gene: 11. The CDR3 sequence: CASSSRPLGLAGGEETQYF. In nucleotides, the CDR3 is TGTGCCAGCAGCTCCCGTCCCCTGGGACTAGCGGGGGGGGAAGAGACCCAGTACTTC.

The table lists this clone with a count of one. The V call is TRBV5-1, the J call TRBJ2-2; 11 bases line up with TRBD2. This CDR3 region has 16 residues. The germline V gene has CDR1 SGHRS and CDR2 YFSETQ. The J segment lost 6 bases and the V segment lost 3 bases, leaving 7 bases of the junction unmatched. CDR3 in DNA: TGCGCCAGCAGCTGGGGACTAGCGGTCAAAGCCGGGGAGCTGTTTTTT. Translation: CASSWGLAVKAGELFF. Variable domain in full (rest from reference TRBV5-1 and TRBJ2-2): KAGVTQTPRYLIKTRGQQVTLSCSPISGHRSVSWYQQTPGQGLQFLFEYFSETQRNKGNFPGRFSGRQFSNSRSEMNVSTLELGDSALYLCASSWGLAVKAGELFFGEGSRLTVL.

The V call is TRBV24-1, the J call TRBJ1-2; 7 bases agree with TRBD1. Germline lookup yields CDR1 KGHDR and CDR2 SFDVKD. The CDR3 spans 14 residues. The trim removed 4 bases at V and 2 bases at J, leaving 3 bases unmatched. Here the CDR3 DNA reads TGTGCCACCAGTGACTGGGACAGAAACTATGGCTACACCTTC. This encodes CATSDWDRNYGYTF.